Presented here are 27 T cell receptor beta chains from one specimen sequenced in a study of blood T cell repertoires in COVID-19. The repertoire was sequenced with immunoSEQ multiplex PCR; TCRdb's copy has only in-frame clones and lacks some. Here the sample spans 100,000 to 150,000 clones, over 70% being singletons. The sample taken for sequencing was peripheral blood. These receptors were obtained from a man older than 75 with active or convalescent COVID-19.

This chain joins TRBV9 and TRBJ2-5, with TRBD1 as a possible D gene (6 bases). V gave up 4 bases and J gave up 1 base, with 14 bases separating them. CDR1 SGDLS and CDR2 YYNGEE come from the germline V gene. The CDR3 contains 15 residues. CDR3 in DNA: TGTGCCAGCAGCCATAGTGGACAGACCCAAGAGACCCAGTACTTC. Encoded protein: CASSHSGQTQETQYF.

The chain links TRBV6-5 to TRBJ1-1; D unresolved. This CDR3 is 14 amino acids long. The germline V gene has CDR1 MNHEY and CDR2 SVGAGI. V was clipped by 7 bases and J by 1 base, with 13 bases between them. DNA of the CDR3: TGTGCCAGCATCTCGAGACTTACGAACACTGAAGCTTTCTTT. Its protein product is CASISRLTNTEAFF.

The chain recombines TRBV6-4 with TRBJ2-4, with D maybe TRBD2 (6 bases). The V end was cut by 2 bases, the J end by 1 base, with 15 bases between. Germline-derived CDR1 and CDR2 are MRHNA and SNTAGT. There are 17 residues in the CDR3. CDR3 bases: TGTGCCAGCAGTGACCCAAGGAGGGTGATGGCCAAAAACATTCAGTACTTC. Amino acid sequence: CASSDPRRVMAKNIQYF.

The chain is built from TRBV3-1 (or the pseudogene TRBV3-2) and TRBJ2-2; 10 bases are a match to TRBD1. Germline CDR1 and CDR2: LGHDT and YNNKEL (reference sequence). V trimming: 4 bases; J trimming: 4 bases; junction bases outside the gene matches: 6. The CDR3 covers 16 residues. The CDR3 coding sequence is TGTGCCAGCAGCCCGACAGGGGGCTTAGTCACCGGGGAGCTGTTTTTT. Residues: CASSPTGGLVTGELFF.

V gene TRBV7-2 combines with J gene TRBJ2-3, with 10 positions matching TRBD2. Unmatched junction bases numbered 14, after V lost 5 bases and J lost 6 bases. Per germline, CDR1 SGHTA and CDR2 FQGNSA. The CDR3 is 17 residues long. This CDR3 reads CASSKQRGGPQSDTQYF. CDR3 nucleotides: TGTGCCAGCAGCAAACAGCGGGGGGGCCCCCAATCGGATACGCAGTATTTT.

The CDR3 protein is CASSADRVTLIQYF. Here the CDR3 DNA reads TGTGCCAGCAGCGCGGACAGGGTCACCCTTATTCAGTACTTC. This rearrangement joins TRBV7-2 to TRBJ2-4, with 8 bases lining up with TRBD1. This CDR3 comprises 14 residues. In germline, CDR1 is SGHTA, CDR2 FQGNSA. The junction had 10 bases not matched to a gene; V was cut back by 5 bases and J by 10 bases.

The CDR3 sequence: CASTGQGSTDTQYF. CDR3 nucleotide sequence: TGTGCCAGTACGGGACAGGGTAGTACAGATACGCAGTATTTT. The chain uses TRBV19 and TRBJ2-3; 9 bases agree with TRBD1. CDR1 is LNHDA and CDR2 is SQIVND in the germline V gene (reference sequence). The V segment lost 7 bases and the J segment 3 bases; nucleotides outside the gene matches: 5. The length of the CDR3 is 14 residues.

The table lists this clone with a count of one. The chain recombines TRBV3-1 (or the pseudogene TRBV3-2) with TRBJ2-7, with 8 bases that match TRBD2. Germline CDR1 and CDR2: LGHDT and YNNKEL (reference sequence). CDR3 size: 16 residues. Trimming took 1 base from V and 4 from J; bases not matched to a gene: 9. The CDR3 DNA follows: TGTGCCAGCAGCCAAGTGTGGGTAGCGGGGACTTACGAGCAGTACTTC. Translated, it gives CASSQVWVAGTYEQYF.

V usage is TRBV5-1 and J usage is TRBJ2-2; 7 nucleotides match TRBD2. With 4 bases clipped from V and 7 bases from J, the junction kept 10 bases outside the gene matches. The CDR3 length is 15 residues. Per the germline V gene, CDR1 is SGHRS and CDR2 is YFSETQ. CDR3 sequence: CASSTPDRGVGELFF. CDR3 nucleotides: TGCGCCAGCAGCACTCCGGACCGGGGGGTCGGGGAGCTGTTTTTT.

This chain connects TRBV21-1 to TRBJ2-7; the table's D call, TRBD2, has no DNA check behind it. TRBV21-1 is a documented pseudogene. This CDR3 spans 13 amino acids. CDR3 loop: CASSMRVSYEQYF. The CDR3 DNA follows: TGTGCCAGCAGCATGCGGGTTTCCTACGAGCAGTACTTC.

This clone has more than one count but fewer than ten. The V and J genes are TRBV6-2 or TRBV6-3 and TRBJ2-7; D is uncertain. The V end lost 6 bases, the J end lost 3 bases, and 6 bases lay between the germline ends. CDR1 MNHEY and CDR2 SVGEGT come from the germline V gene. The CDR3 extends over 11 amino acids. CDR3 coding DNA: TGTGCCAGCAGCCAATACTACGAGCAGTACTTC. Its translation: CASSQYYEQYF.

The sample holds one count of this clone. The genes are TRBV6-5 and TRBJ1-5, with D possibly being TRBD1 (6 bases). Germline V gene data show CDR1 as MNHEY and CDR2 as SVGAGI. The CDR3 extends over 15 amino acids. V was pared by 7 bases and J by 2 bases, with 15 bases between. CDR3 loop: CASTTQGFGNQPQHF. The DNA for the CDR3 is TGTGCCAGCACCACACAGGGATTTGGCAATCAGCCCCAGCATTTT.

The V gene is TRBV6-2 or TRBV6-3, the J gene TRBJ1-5; D gene unclear. Trimming shortened V by 4 bases and J by 9 bases, and 10 bases separated the two germline ends. CDR1 is MNHEY and CDR2 is SVGEGT in the germline V gene. The CDR3 is 12 residues long. CDR3: CASSSQGGPQHF. The CDR3 region has the DNA TGTGCCAGCAGTTCTCAAGGCGGGCCCCAGCATTTT.

V and J are TRBV7-2 and TRBJ2-4; 8 bases fit TRBD2. The CDR3 runs to 16 residues. Germline values: CDR1 SGHTA, CDR2 FQGNSA. The V gene end was trimmed by 5 bases and the J gene end by 2 bases; junction bases not matched to a gene: 8. CDR3 nucleotides: TGTGCCAGCAGCCCCGCACTAGCGGTGTCCAAAAACATTCAGTACTTC. This sequence encodes CASSPALAVSKNIQYF.

J is TRBJ2-1 and V is TRBV7-8, with D unresolved. Germline V gene sequence: CDR1 SGHVS, CDR2 FQNEAQ. This CDR3 is 13 amino acids long. V gave up 5 bases and J gave up 1 base, with 6 bases separating them. The CDR3 sequence: CASSLQSYNEQFF. Here the CDR3 DNA reads TGTGCCAGCAGCCTTCAATCCTACAATGAGCAGTTCTTC.

This sequence joins TRBV5-1 and TRBJ1-3; possibly TRBD1 for D (6 bases). The CDR3 sequence is 17 residues long. Trimming cost V 3 bases and J 0 bases, with 16 bases left between them. Germline V gene sequence: CDR1 SGHRS, CDR2 YFSETQ. The CDR3 region is CASSWGHSSSSGNTIYF. CDR3 DNA sequence: TGCGCCAGCAGCTGGGGACATAGCTCCAGCTCTGGAAACACCATATATTTT.

This chain joins TRBV5-1 and TRBJ1-5, with D possibly TRBD1 on 5 matching bases. Germline V gene lookup returns CDR1 SGHRS and CDR2 YFSETQ. V lost 0 bases, J lost 0 bases, and 13 bases lay in between. This CDR3 comprises 17 residues. The CDR3 loop is CASSLVRTGHSNQPQHF. CDR3 sequence (DNA): TGCGCCAGCAGCTTGGTTCGAACAGGACATAGCAATCAGCCCCAGCATTTT.

The chain has TRBV6-5 and TRBJ1-5; 11 nucleotides agree with TRBD1. This CDR3 region has 14 residues. V trimming: 6 bases; J trimming: 5 bases; junction bases outside the gene matches: 3. Germline CDR1 reads MNHEY; CDR2 reads SVGAGI. In nucleotides, the CDR3 is TGTGCCAGCAGCTTGGGACAGGGGGATCAGCCCCAGCATTTT. Encoded protein: CASSLGQGDQPQHF.

In DNA, the CDR3 is TGTGCCAGCTCAGCAACCGGGACAGGTGCTCTGAATGGCTACACCTTC. This encodes CASSATGTGALNGYTF. The chain uses TRBV18 and TRBJ1-2; 8 bases align to TRBD1. The CDR3 covers 16 residues. Trimming cost V 5 bases and J 6 bases; bases outside gene matches: 14. The germline V gene has CDR1 KGHSH and CDR2 LQKENI.

The chain links TRBV6-2 or TRBV6-3 to TRBJ1-3, with D unresolved. The length of the CDR3 is 14 residues. V lost 5 bases and J 0 bases, leaving 8 bases between the germline ends. The V gene's germline CDR1 is MNHEY and CDR2 SVGEGT. CDR3 residues: CASSPSLSGNTIYF. The CDR3 DNA reads TGTGCCAGCAGTCCCTCCCTCTCTGGAAACACCATATATTTT.

The rearrangement links TRBV6-5 to TRBJ2-5; 7 bases are shared with TRBD2. Germline lookup yields CDR1 MNHEY and CDR2 SVGAGI. J was trimmed by 5 bases and V by 2 bases; bases with no gene match: 5. The CDR3 covers 14 residues. The CDR3 sequence is CASSYGAGLETQYF. In DNA, the CDR3 is TGTGCCAGCAGTTACGGAGCGGGGCTGGAGACCCAGTACTTC.

The V gene is TRBV7-8, the J gene TRBJ1-5; 8 bases line up with TRBD1. Germline V CDR1 and CDR2: SGHVS, FQNEAQ. The CDR3 spans 15 residues. Unmatched junction bases numbered 6, after V lost 4 bases and J lost 4 bases. CDR3 residues: CASSSDRVRNQPQHF. DNA for the CDR3: TGTGCCAGCAGCTCGGACAGGGTGAGGAATCAGCCCCAGCATTTT.

Regarding this clone: Other DNA sequences in this specimen translate into the identical CDR3. The chain uses TRBV28 and TRBJ2-7, with D perhaps matching TRBD2 (5 bases). Trimming removed 2 bases from V and 5 bases from J, with 10 bases in between. Germline values: CDR1 MDHEN, CDR2 SYDVKM. The CDR3 is 13 residues long. The DNA for the CDR3 is TGTGCCAGCAGTTTACGGGCGAGGGACGAGCAGTACTTC. This translates into CASSLRARDEQYF. Full variable domain (missing parts from reference TRBV28 and TRBJ2-7): DVKVTQSSRYLVKRTGEKVFLECVQDMDHENMFWYRQDPGLGLRLIYFSYDVKMKEKGDIPEGYSVSREKKERFSLILESASTNQTSMYLCASSLRARDEQYFGPGTRLTVT.

The genes are TRBV2 and TRBJ2-5; D is possibly TRBD1 (6 bases). The CDR3 is made up of 13 amino acids. V dropped 8 bases and J dropped 5 bases, with 15 bases sitting between them. Germline values: CDR1 SNHLY, CDR2 FYNNEI. DNA for the CDR3: TGTGCCAGCCTCAGGGGCCTAAAGGAGACCCAGTACTTC. The encoded protein is CASLRGLKETQYF.

The chain links TRBV4-3 to TRBJ2-1; D is undetermined. V dropped 4 bases and J dropped 0 bases, with 10 bases sitting between them. Germline V gene sequence: CDR1 LGHNA, CDR2 YSLEER. The CDR3 totals 15 residues. The CDR3 DNA reads TGCGCCAGCAGCCTTTTTGGTAGCTCCTACAATGAGCAGTTCTTC. Amino acid sequence: CASSLFGSSYNEQFF.

V and J are TRBV7-9 and TRBJ2-7; 9 nucleotides align to TRBD1. With V trimmed by 6 bases and J by 6 bases, 12 bases remained unmatched. The CDR3 length is 15 residues. Per the germline V gene, CDR1 is SEHNR and CDR2 is FQNEAQ (reference sequence). For the CDR3, the DNA is TGTGCCAGCAGTCGAGTCCCGGGACAGGGCTCCGAGCAGTACTTC. It is translated as CASSRVPGQGSEQYF.

The V and J genes are TRBV28 and TRBJ2-3; possibly TRBD1 for D (6 bases). V lost 6 bases and J 1 base, leaving 14 bases between the germline ends. Germline V CDR1 and CDR2: MDHEN, SYDVKM. The CDR3 has 15 amino acids. The CDR3: CASRPPGQGTDTQYF. DNA of the CDR3: TGTGCCAGCAGGCCTCCGGGACAAGGCACAGATACGCAGTATTTT.